Listed below are T cell receptor beta chains from one sample, sequenced in a study of blood T cell repertoires in COVID-19. Clones were sequenced by immunoSEQ multiplex PCR, and TCRdb holds only the in-frame ones, with some missing. The table has approximately 68,000 clones, approximately 87% seen once. The sample comprised peripheral blood. Every receptor here comes from a man in his fifties or sixties with active COVID-19. The CDR3 runs from the conserved cysteine through the conserved F or W. A D gene is named only where the DNA matches it firmly.

d_call | j_call | cdr3_length | v_call | cdr3_aa
TRBD1 | TRBJ2-7 | 14 | TRBV7-8 | CASSHRDRVHEQYF
TRBD1 | TRBJ2-5 | 13 | TRBV3-1/TRBV3-2 | CASSTGAVKTQYF
TRBD2 | TRBJ2-3 | 18 | TRBV11-2 | CASSLDPTTSGGTDTQYF
TRBD2 | TRBJ2-5 | 17 | TRBV3-1/TRBV3-2 | CASSQWGLAGGEETQYF
- | TRBJ1-1 | 14 | TRBV6-1 | CASSEFASITEAFF
- | TRBJ2-7 | 15 | TRBV28 | CASSFWSESSYEQYF
TRBD1 | TRBJ1-2 | 14 | TRBV7-9 | CASSWGTGNYGYTF
- | TRBJ2-1 | 13 | TRBV19 | CASNFLGHNEQFF
TRBD1 | TRBJ1-1 | 13 | TRBV18 | CASSADRVPEAFF
TRBD2 | TRBJ2-1 | 15 | TRBV3-1/TRBV3-2 | CASSQDFGRGGEQFF
TRBD1 | TRBJ1-2 | 17 | TRBV15 | CATSRLGQGKVNYGYTF
TRBD2 | TRBJ2-3 | 13 | TRBV15 | CATRTSRADTQYF
- | TRBJ1-1 | 16 | TRBV7-6 | CASSSQQGGLNTEAFF
- | TRBJ1-1 | 14 | TRBV27 | CASSLQRMNTEAFF
- | TRBJ2-1 | 15 | TRBV5-4 | CASSLMGGAYNEQFF
- | TRBJ1-2 | 12 | TRBV24-1 | CATEDRSYGYTF
- | TRBJ2-5 | 11 | TRBV5-5 | CASSILETQYF
- | TRBJ1-3 | 17 | TRBV28 | CASSLPSGVNSGNTIYF
TRBD2 | TRBJ2-5 | 17 | TRBV24-1 | CATSDPQEGLVQETQYF
TRBD1 | TRBJ2-3 | 14 | TRBV19 | CASGEGQGLHTQYF
- | TRBJ1-5 | 13 | TRBV5-4 | CASSREMDQPQHF
- | TRBJ1-3 | 17 | TRBV3-1/TRBV3-2 | CASSPKQGPWSGNTIYF
TRBD2 | TRBJ2-2 | 17 | TRBV7-3 | CASSLMSPGGQGGELFF
TRBD1 | TRBJ1-2 | 15 | TRBV3-1/TRBV3-2 | CASSLGDRGPYGYTF
- | TRBJ1-6 | 12 | TRBV2 | CASRAGYSPLHF
TRBD1 | TRBJ1-1 | 19 | TRBV11-2 | CASSPGGTGNFQSHTEAFF
- | TRBJ2-3 | 16 | TRBV4-1 | CASSQGRGGQGDTQYF
TRBD2 | TRBJ2-1 | 15 | TRBV24-1 | CATSDPASGEKFQFF
TRBD1 | TRBJ2-7 | 14 | TRBV28 | CASSSTGGGYEQYF
TRBD1 | TRBJ1-2 | 16 | TRBV25-1 | CASSANRGPDGYGYTF
TRBD1 | TRBJ1-2 | 14 | TRBV5-1 | CASSSGQGLGGYTF
TRBD2 | TRBJ2-1 | 15 | TRBV19 | CASSIFSGGASEQFF
TRBD1 | TRBJ1-6 | 15 | TRBV11-3 | CASSLGDRGDSPLHF
- | TRBJ1-5 | 12 | TRBV27 | CASSPNNQPQHF
TRBD1 | TRBJ2-1 | 15 | TRBV11-3 | CASSSGTVFYNEQFF
- | TRBJ2-1 | 14 | TRBV6-4 | CASSDSTRSNEQFF
TRBD1 | TRBJ2-6 | 20 | TRBV18 | CASSPLNSGTGRSGANVLTF
- | TRBJ1-2 | 13 | TRBV5-6 | CASSARSNYGYTF
- | TRBJ1-2 | 15 | TRBV19 | CASSILNEIPDGYTF
TRBD1 | TRBJ1-1 | 14 | TRBV7-9 | CASSQGVANTEAFF
- | TRBJ2-1 | 14 | TRBV25-1 | CASSGQSSYNEQFF
TRBD1 | TRBJ1-2 | 12 | TRBV7-9 | CASSPDRAGYTF
- | TRBJ2-1 | 13 | TRBV7-2 | CASSLGLYNEQFF
- | TRBJ2-7 | 13 | TRBV6-5 | CASRGTASYEQYF
- | TRBJ2-2 | 18 | TRBV19 | CASSAKRGGGRYTGELFF
TRBD2 | TRBJ2-7 | 15 | TRBV28 | CASSPTSGIHYEQYF
- | TRBJ2-6 | 16 | TRBV5-1 | CASSPGVNSGANVLTF
TRBD1 | TRBJ1-6 | 17 | TRBV6-6 | CASSPLGAGQGDSPLHF
TRBD2 | TRBJ2-1 | 16 | TRBV13 | CASSLSGGRAYNEQFF
TRBD2 | TRBJ2-3 | 14 | TRBV7-3 | CASSPSGGEDTQYF
- | TRBJ2-7 | 15 | TRBV10-3 | CAISGGEGMSYEQYF
TRBD1 | TRBJ1-1 | 14 | TRBV2 | CATATDFGTGEAFF
TRBD1 | TRBJ1-1 | 13 | TRBV12-3/TRBV12-4 | CASRGDRGQGAFF